This passage covers 8 T cell receptor beta chains from one sample sequenced in a study of OX40 agonist ivuxolimab in advanced cancers. Only in-frame clones appear in the TCRdb table, and some are missing; sequencing was by immunoSEQ multiplex PCR. Of 20,000 or so clones listed, around four fifths are singletons. Sequencing used CD4+ or CD8+ T cells sorted from blood, obtained in a trial of the OX40 agonist ivuxolimab. The source of these receptors is an adult with an advanced solid tumor such as melanoma, head and neck, liver or kidney cancer.

The chain employs TRBV9 and TRBJ2-2; D could derive from TRBD1 or TRBD2 (5 bases each). Germline CDR1 and CDR2: SGDLS and YYNGEE. CDR3 size: 14 residues. V gave up 5 bases and J gave up 5 bases, with 13 bases separating them. The CDR3 DNA reads as TGTGCCAGCAGTCGGGACCTGGAAACCGGGGAGCTGTTTTTT. Its protein is CASSRDLETGELFF.

The chain couples TRBV7-3 to TRBJ2-2; D ambiguous. This CDR3 contains 13 residues. Trimming took 6 bases from V and 0 from J, leaving 5 bases between them. Germline CDR1 SGHTA, CDR2 FQGTGA. CDR3 sequence reads: CASRAPNTGELFF. The CDR3, as DNA: TGTGCCAGCAGGGCTCCGAACACCGGGGAGCTGTTTTTT.

The sample holds one count of this clone. The V call is TRBV7-2, the J call TRBJ1-5; tentatively, D is TRBD1 (5 bases). Looked up from germline, CDR1 is SGHTA and CDR2 is FQGNSA. This CDR3 is 13 amino acids long. Trimming stripped 4 bases from V and 4 bases from J, with 8 bases between. The CDR3 DNA follows: TGTGCCAGCAGCTCACAGGTTAATCAGCCCCAGCATTTT. Translating it yields CASSSQVNQPQHF.

The chain links TRBV9 to TRBJ1-2, with D hard to call. Per germline, CDR1 SGDLS and CDR2 YYNGEE. V was shortened by 4 bases and J by 4 bases, with 14 bases between the two germline ends. CDR3 size: 14 residues. CDR3 coding DNA: TGTGCCAGCAGCTTAGAGACAAAGCCCTATGGCTACACCTTC. It translates to CASSLETKPYGYTF.

The chain uses TRBV6-6 and TRBJ2-1, with a weak D call TRBD2 (7 bases). The V gene lost 2 bases and the J gene lost 8 bases, with 19 bases spanning the gap. Germline CDR1 is MNHNY and CDR2 is SVGAGI (reference sequence). This CDR3 is 16 amino acids long. The CDR3 DNA reads TGTGCCAGCAGTTACCCGAGCGGCGGAGGGGGGGATGAGCAGTTCTTC. Amino acid sequence: CASSYPSGGGGDEQFF.

This clone was counted a few times. The J gene is TRBJ2-7, the V gene TRBV7-2; D might be TRBD1 or TRBD2, each matching 10 bases. V dropped 5 bases and J dropped 11 bases, with 37 bases sitting between them. The CDR3 spans 19 residues. From germline, CDR1 is SGHTA and CDR2 FQGNSA. The CDR3 spells CASSQGQGRPRLAGDTKYF. The CDR3 bases are TGTGCCAGCAGCCAGGGACAGGGGCGCCCACGGCTAGCGGGAGATACGAAGTACTTC.

The chain joins TRBV2 to TRBJ1-1; D is undetermined. This CDR3 is 13 amino acids long. Germline-derived CDR1 and CDR2 are SNHLY and FYNNEI. The V end was cut by 4 bases, the J end by 3 bases, with 9 bases between. CDR3 loop: CASSVFTDTEAFF. DNA of the CDR3: TGTGCCAGCAGTGTCTTCACAGACACTGAAGCTTTCTTT.

V is TRBV6-5 and J is TRBJ1-2; D is unresolved. The CDR3 has 13 amino acids. Per the germline V gene, CDR1 is MNHEY and CDR2 is SVGAGI. The V gene lost 6 bases and the J gene lost 4 bases, with 12 bases spanning the gap. This CDR3 reads CASSLSPGYGYTF. The CDR3 coding sequence is TGTGCCAGCAGCCTCAGCCCAGGCTATGGCTACACCTTC.